This is a list of T cell receptor beta chains from one sample in a study of cytomegalovirus exposure and HLA in healthy donors. Here immunoSEQ multiplex PCR was the method, and the copy in TCRdb shows in-frame clones only, minus some. This table holds roughly 140,000 clones, about three quarters found once. The sample was PBMCs. These receptors originate from a woman aged 25 to 45 in good health and CMV-seronegative. Both conserved end residues are part of each CDR3. D genes are given only for firm matches. Expanded clones are given a class, and other clones once, few, many or no size at all.

clone_size: -; j_call: TRBJ2-7; v_call: TRBV29-1; d_call: TRBD2; cdr3_aa: CSGMVAGDSSYEQYF; cdr3_nt: TGCAGCGGGATGGTAGCGGGGGATAGCTCCTACGAGCAGTACTTC
clone_size: few; j_call: TRBJ1-1; v_call: TRBV2; d_call: -; cdr3_aa: CASSPQEGMTEAFF; cdr3_nt: TGTGCCAGCAGTCCCCAGGAGGGCATGACTGAAGCTTTCTTT
clone_size: -; j_call: TRBJ1-2; v_call: TRBV13; d_call: TRBD1; cdr3_aa: CASSGSRQGTYGYTF; cdr3_nt: TGTGCCAGCAGCGGGTCCAGACAGGGAACCTATGGCTACACCTTC
clone_size: -; j_call: TRBJ2-1; v_call: TRBV6-5; d_call: TRBD2; cdr3_aa: CASSYYRTSGENEQFF; cdr3_nt: TGTGCCAGCAGTTACTATCGGACTAGCGGGGAAAATGAGCAGTTCTTC
clone_size: -; j_call: TRBJ1-3; v_call: TRBV27; d_call: TRBD1; cdr3_aa: CASSPGQGGFGNTIYF; cdr3_nt: TGTGCCAGCAGTCCGGGACAGGGCGGTTTCGGAAACACCATATATTTT
clone_size: few; j_call: TRBJ1-1; v_call: TRBV6-4; d_call: TRBD1; cdr3_aa: CASYRDRVLTEAFF; cdr3_nt: TGTGCCAGCTACCGGGACAGGGTATTAACTGAAGCTTTCTTT
clone_size: -; j_call: TRBJ2-1; v_call: TRBV10-3; d_call: TRBD2; cdr3_aa: CAISGGLASSYNEQFF; cdr3_nt: TGTGCCATCAGTGGGGGACTAGCGTCCTCCTACAATGAGCAGTTCTTC
clone_size: -; j_call: TRBJ1-1; v_call: TRBV12-5; d_call: TRBD1; cdr3_aa: CASGFHLQLGGFDTEAFF; cdr3_nt: TGTGCTAGTGGTTTCCACCTCCAGCTAGGGGGCTTTGACACTGAAGCTTTCTTT
clone_size: -; j_call: TRBJ2-1; v_call: TRBV7-3; d_call: -; cdr3_aa: CASSLTFGADEQFF; cdr3_nt: TGTGCCAGCAGCTTAACGTTTGGGGCAGATGAGCAGTTCTTC
clone_size: -; j_call: TRBJ1-3; v_call: TRBV11-1; d_call: -; cdr3_aa: CASSVNRDGGATIYF; cdr3_nt: TGTGCCAGCAGCGTTAACAGGGACGGCGGAGCCACCATATATTTT
clone_size: -; j_call: TRBJ1-1; v_call: TRBV6-5; d_call: -; cdr3_aa: CASSIQDRATEAFF; cdr3_nt: TGTGCCAGCAGCATACAGGACCGGGCCACTGAAGCTTTCTTT
clone_size: -; j_call: TRBJ1-1; v_call: TRBV9; d_call: TRBD1; cdr3_aa: CASSPGGNTEAFF; cdr3_nt: TGTGCCAGCAGCCCAGGGGGGAACACTGAAGCTTTCTTT
clone_size: once; j_call: TRBJ2-3; v_call: TRBV4-2; d_call: -; cdr3_aa: CASSQDVPLAIRTDTQYF; cdr3_nt: TGTGCCAGCAGCCAAGATGTTCCCCTAGCTATACGCACAGATACGCAGTATTTT
clone_size: -; j_call: TRBJ2-5; v_call: TRBV2; d_call: -; cdr3_aa: CASTGHQETQYF; cdr3_nt: TGTGCCAGCACCGGTCACCAAGAGACCCAGTACTTC
clone_size: -; j_call: TRBJ1-1; v_call: TRBV6-5; d_call: TRBD1; cdr3_aa: CASSYSDRVVTEAFF; cdr3_nt: TGTGCCAGCAGTTACTCGGACAGGGTTGTCACTGAAGCTTTCTTT
clone_size: few; j_call: TRBJ1-1; v_call: TRBV12-5; d_call: -; cdr3_aa: CASGLGGGAEAFF; cdr3_nt: TGTGCTAGTGGTTTGGGGGGAGGGGCTGAAGCTTTCTTT
clone_size: -; j_call: TRBJ2-1; v_call: TRBV11-2; d_call: -; cdr3_aa: CASSDTGGGNNEQFF; cdr3_nt: TGTGCCAGCAGCGACACTGGAGGCGGTAACAATGAGCAGTTCTTC
clone_size: -; j_call: TRBJ1-4; v_call: TRBV5-1; d_call: -; cdr3_aa: CASSLVGGSGYEKLFF; cdr3_nt: TGCGCCAGCAGCTTGGTTGGGGGAAGCGGGTATGAAAAACTGTTTTTT
clone_size: -; j_call: TRBJ1-2; v_call: TRBV2; d_call: -; cdr3_aa: CASSPDRGSWGYTF; cdr3_nt: TGTGCCAGCAGTCCCGATCGGGGGAGTTGGGGCTACACCTTC
clone_size: -; j_call: TRBJ2-1; v_call: TRBV18; d_call: -; cdr3_aa: CASSPRLANEQFF; cdr3_nt: TGTGCCAGCTCACCGCGGCTAGCAAATGAGCAGTTCTTC
clone_size: -; j_call: TRBJ2-7; v_call: TRBV30; d_call: -; cdr3_aa: CAWLRTGTSSYEQYF; cdr3_nt: TGTGCCTGGCTCAGAACAGGGACCAGCTCCTACGAGCAGTACTTC
clone_size: -; j_call: TRBJ1-2; v_call: TRBV9; d_call: TRBD1; cdr3_aa: CASSAPLGITGGYGYTF; cdr3_nt: TGTGCCAGCAGCGCCCCTTTAGGGATCACAGGGGGCTATGGCTACACCTTC
clone_size: -; j_call: TRBJ2-5; v_call: TRBV7-2; d_call: TRBD2; cdr3_aa: CASSFSGAVQETQYF; cdr3_nt: TGTGCCAGCAGCTTTAGCGGGGCCGTACAAGAGACCCAGTACTTC
clone_size: -; j_call: TRBJ1-5; v_call: TRBV6-1; d_call: -; cdr3_aa: CASSPSGSNQPQHF; cdr3_nt: TGTGCCAGCAGCCCCTCAGGGAGCAATCAGCCCCAGCATTTT
clone_size: once; j_call: TRBJ2-5; v_call: TRBV18; d_call: -; cdr3_aa: CASSPGELQETQYF; cdr3_nt: TGTGCCAGCTCCCCGGGGGAGCTCCAAGAGACCCAGTACTTC
clone_size: -; j_call: TRBJ2-2; v_call: TRBV5-4; d_call: -; cdr3_aa: CASSSRTVALPGELFF; cdr3_nt: TGTGCCAGCAGCTCCCGGACAGTCGCCCTCCCCGGGGAGCTGTTTTTT
clone_size: -; j_call: TRBJ2-2; v_call: TRBV5-1; d_call: -; cdr3_aa: CASSLTGVVLNTGELFF; cdr3_nt: TGCGCCAGCAGCTTGACAGGAGTAGTACTGAACACCGGGGAGCTGTTTTTT
clone_size: -; j_call: TRBJ2-2; v_call: TRBV5-6; d_call: TRBD1; cdr3_aa: CASSFLGQGDTGELFF; cdr3_nt: TGTGCCAGCAGCTTCTTGGGACAGGGTGACACCGGGGAGCTGTTTTTT
clone_size: -; j_call: TRBJ2-4; v_call: TRBV11-2; d_call: -; cdr3_aa: CASSLGTEAKNIQYF; cdr3_nt: TGTGCCAGCAGCTTAGGGACAGAAGCCAAAAACATTCAGTACTTC
clone_size: -; j_call: TRBJ1-1; v_call: TRBV12-5; d_call: TRBD1; cdr3_aa: CASGFRQGTWDTEAFF; cdr3_nt: TGTGCTAGTGGTTTCCGACAGGGTACGTGGGACACTGAAGCTTTCTTT
clone_size: -; j_call: TRBJ2-4; v_call: TRBV6-1; d_call: -; cdr3_aa: CASSQLRTEGIQYF; cdr3_nt: TGTGCCAGCAGCCAACTCAGAACCGAGGGCATTCAGTACTTC
clone_size: -; j_call: TRBJ2-1; v_call: TRBV4-2; d_call: -; cdr3_aa: CASSQEGGRGYNEQFF; cdr3_nt: TGTGCCAGCAGCCAAGAAGGAGGGCGGGGCTACAATGAGCAGTTCTTC
clone_size: -; j_call: TRBJ2-7; v_call: TRBV27; d_call: TRBD1; cdr3_aa: CASSPGQSYEQYF; cdr3_nt: TGTGCCAGCAGTCCGGGACAGTCCTACGAGCAGTACTTC
clone_size: -; j_call: TRBJ2-7; v_call: TRBV5-1; d_call: TRBD1; cdr3_aa: CASSLVRGLYEQYF; cdr3_nt: TGCGCCAGCAGCTTGGTCAGGGGGCTCTACGAGCAGTACTTC
clone_size: -; j_call: TRBJ1-3; v_call: TRBV13; d_call: -; cdr3_aa: CASSLGQGRRHRVGTIYF; cdr3_nt: TGTGCCAGCAGCTTAGGACAGGGTCGGCGCCACCGCGTGGGCACCATATATTTT
clone_size: -; j_call: TRBJ2-2; v_call: TRBV4-2; d_call: -; cdr3_aa: CASSQDQATNTGELFF; cdr3_nt: TGTGCCAGCAGCCAAGATCAGGCCACGAACACCGGGGAGCTGTTTTTT
clone_size: -; j_call: TRBJ2-7; v_call: TRBV28; d_call: TRBD1; cdr3_aa: CASSRTGGSYEQYF; cdr3_nt: TGTGCCAGCAGTCGGACAGGTGGGTCCTACGAGCAGTACTTC
clone_size: -; j_call: TRBJ1-5; v_call: TRBV7-2; d_call: -; cdr3_aa: CASSWQGSSNQPQHF; cdr3_nt: TGTGCCAGCAGCTGGCAGGGAAGTAGCAATCAGCCCCAGCATTTT
clone_size: -; j_call: TRBJ1-1; v_call: TRBV4-3; d_call: -; cdr3_aa: CASSYRGDTEAFF; cdr3_nt: TGCGCCAGCAGCTACCGGGGGGACACTGAAGCTTTCTTT
clone_size: -; j_call: TRBJ1-5; v_call: TRBV19; d_call: TRBD1; cdr3_aa: CASAFDPGQTNQPQHF; cdr3_nt: TGTGCCAGTGCCTTCGACCCGGGACAGACCAATCAGCCCCAGCATTTT
clone_size: few; j_call: TRBJ2-7; v_call: TRBV4-1; d_call: -; cdr3_aa: CASSPRSYEQYF; cdr3_nt: TGCGCCAGCAGCCCCCGTTCCTACGAGCAGTACTTC
clone_size: -; j_call: TRBJ1-3; v_call: TRBV2; d_call: -; cdr3_aa: CASSASGQRGNTIYF; cdr3_nt: TGTGCCAGCAGTGCTAGTGGACAGCGTGGAAACACCATATATTTT